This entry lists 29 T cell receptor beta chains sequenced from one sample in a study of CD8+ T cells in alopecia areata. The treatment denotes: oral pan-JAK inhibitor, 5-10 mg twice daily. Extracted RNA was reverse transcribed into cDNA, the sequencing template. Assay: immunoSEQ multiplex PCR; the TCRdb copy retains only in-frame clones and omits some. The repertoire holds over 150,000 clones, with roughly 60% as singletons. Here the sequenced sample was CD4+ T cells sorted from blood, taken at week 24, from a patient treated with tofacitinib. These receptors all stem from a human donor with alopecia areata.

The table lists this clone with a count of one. The CDR3 reads CAISGPPGYTF. CDR3 DNA: TGTGCCATCAGTGGCCCGCCGGGCTACACCTTC. The V and J genes are TRBV10-3 and TRBJ1-2; D not certain. From germline, CDR1 is ENHRY and CDR2 SYGVKD. This CDR3 has 11 amino acids. The V end was cut by 4 bases, the J end by 8 bases, with 8 bases between.

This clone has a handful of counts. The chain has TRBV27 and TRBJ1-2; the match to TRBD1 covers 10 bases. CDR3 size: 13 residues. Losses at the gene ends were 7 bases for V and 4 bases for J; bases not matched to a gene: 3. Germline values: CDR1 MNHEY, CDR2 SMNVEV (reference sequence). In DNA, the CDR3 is TGTGCCAGCACGGGACAGGGGAGCTATGGCTACACCTTC. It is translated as CASTGQGSYGYTF.

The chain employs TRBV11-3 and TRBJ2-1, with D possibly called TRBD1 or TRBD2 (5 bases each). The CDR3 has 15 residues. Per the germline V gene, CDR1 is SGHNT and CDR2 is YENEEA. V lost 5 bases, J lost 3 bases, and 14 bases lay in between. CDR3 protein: CASSRQGPGYNEQFF. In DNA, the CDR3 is TGTGCCAGCAGCCGCCAGGGACCGGGCTACAATGAGCAGTTCTTC.

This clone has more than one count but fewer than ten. DNA for the CDR3: TGCAGCGTGAGCCGACAGGGGGCGCGAGAAAAACTGTTTTTT. Protein sequence: CSVSRQGAREKLFF. The chain links TRBV29-1 to TRBJ1-4; 10 bases match TRBD1. The CDR3 contains 14 residues. Germline V gene lookup returns CDR1 SQVTM and CDR2 ANQGSEA. V lost 6 bases, J lost 8 bases, and 9 bases stayed unmatched. The entire variable domain, with the rest obtained from reference TRBV29-1 and TRBJ1-4, is as follows: SAVISQKPSRDICQRGTSLTIQCQVDSQVTMMFWYRQQPGQSLTLIATANQGSEATYESGFVIDKFPISRPNLTFSTLTVSNMSPEDSSIYLCSVSRQGAREKLFFGSGTQLSVL.

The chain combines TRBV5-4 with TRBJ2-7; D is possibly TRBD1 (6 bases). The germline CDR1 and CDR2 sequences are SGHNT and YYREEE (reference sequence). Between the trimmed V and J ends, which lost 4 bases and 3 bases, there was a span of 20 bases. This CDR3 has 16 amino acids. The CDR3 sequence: CASSNPTGPRNYEQYF. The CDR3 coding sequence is TGTGCCAGCAGCAATCCCACAGGGCCTCGAAACTACGAGCAGTACTTC.

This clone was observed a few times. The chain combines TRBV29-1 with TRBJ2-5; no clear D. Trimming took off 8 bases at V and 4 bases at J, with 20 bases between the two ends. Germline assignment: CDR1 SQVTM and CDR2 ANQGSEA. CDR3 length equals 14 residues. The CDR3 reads CSLKLGNIRETQYF. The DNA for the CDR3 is TGCAGCTTGAAGTTGGGGAACATCCGAGAGACCCAGTACTTC.

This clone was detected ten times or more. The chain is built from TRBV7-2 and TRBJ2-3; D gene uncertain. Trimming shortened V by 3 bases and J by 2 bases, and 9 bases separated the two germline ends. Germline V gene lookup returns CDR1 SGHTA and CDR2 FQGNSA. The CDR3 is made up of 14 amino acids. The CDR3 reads CASSLAADTDTQYF. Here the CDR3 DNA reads TGTGCCAGCAGCTTGGCTGCGGACACAGATACGCAGTATTTT.

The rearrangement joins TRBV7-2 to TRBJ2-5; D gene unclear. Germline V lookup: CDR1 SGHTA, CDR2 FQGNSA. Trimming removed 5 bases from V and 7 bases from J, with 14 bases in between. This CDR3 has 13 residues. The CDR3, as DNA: TGTGCCAGCAGCCAGGACGCTACGGGGACCCAGTACTTC. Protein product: CASSQDATGTQYF.

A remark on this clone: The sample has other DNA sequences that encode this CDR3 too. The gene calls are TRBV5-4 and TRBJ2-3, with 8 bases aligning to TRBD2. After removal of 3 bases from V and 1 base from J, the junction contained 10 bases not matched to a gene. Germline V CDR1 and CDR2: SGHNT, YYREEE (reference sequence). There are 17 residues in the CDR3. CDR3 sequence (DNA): TGTGCCAGCAGCTCCGGTCTGGCGGGGGGACGCACAGATACGCAGTATTTT. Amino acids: CASSSGLAGGRTDTQYF. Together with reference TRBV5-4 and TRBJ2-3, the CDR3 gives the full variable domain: ETGVTQSPTHLIKTRGQQVTLRCSSQSGHNTVSWYQQALGQGPQFIFQYYREEENGRGNFPPRFSGLQFPNYSSELNVNALELDDSALYLCASSSGLAGGRTDTQYFGPGTRLTVL.

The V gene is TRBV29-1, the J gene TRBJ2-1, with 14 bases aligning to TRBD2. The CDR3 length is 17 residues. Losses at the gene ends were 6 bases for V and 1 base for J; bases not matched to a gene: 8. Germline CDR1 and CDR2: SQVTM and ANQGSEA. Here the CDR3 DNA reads TGCAGCGTCTCCGGGACTAGCGGGGGAAAATCCTACAATGAGCAGTTCTTC. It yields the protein CSVSGTSGGKSYNEQFF.

The chain's CDR3 is CASSLGPGAQRETQYF. CDR3 bases: TGCGCCAGCAGCTTGGGTCCCGGGGCTCAAAGGGAGACCCAGTACTTC. The chain is built from TRBV5-1 and TRBJ2-5, with D possibly called TRBD1 or TRBD2 (5 bases each). V lost 0 bases, J lost 5 bases, and 17 bases lay in between. Germline V gives CDR1 SGHRS, CDR2 YFSETQ. The CDR3 loop spans 16 amino acids.

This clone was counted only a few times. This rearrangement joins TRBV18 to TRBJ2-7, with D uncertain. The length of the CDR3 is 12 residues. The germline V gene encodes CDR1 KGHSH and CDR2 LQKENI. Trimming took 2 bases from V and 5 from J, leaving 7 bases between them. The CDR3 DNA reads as TGTGCCAGCTCACCAGGGTCCGACGAGCAGTACTTC. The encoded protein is CASSPGSDEQYF.

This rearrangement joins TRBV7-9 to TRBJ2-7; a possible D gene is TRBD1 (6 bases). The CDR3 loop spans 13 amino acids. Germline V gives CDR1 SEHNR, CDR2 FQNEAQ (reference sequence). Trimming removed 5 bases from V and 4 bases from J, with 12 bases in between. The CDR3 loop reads CASSPGQRYEQYF. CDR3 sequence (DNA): TGTGCCAGCAGCCCCGGACAGAGGTACGAGCAGTACTTC.

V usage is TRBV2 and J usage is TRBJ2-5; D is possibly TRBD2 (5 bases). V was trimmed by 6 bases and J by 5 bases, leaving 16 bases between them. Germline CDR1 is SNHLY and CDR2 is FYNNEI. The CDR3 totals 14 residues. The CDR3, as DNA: TGTGCCAGCAGCCCTAACGCGCGGGTGGAGACCCAGTACTTC. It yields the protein CASSPNARVETQYF.

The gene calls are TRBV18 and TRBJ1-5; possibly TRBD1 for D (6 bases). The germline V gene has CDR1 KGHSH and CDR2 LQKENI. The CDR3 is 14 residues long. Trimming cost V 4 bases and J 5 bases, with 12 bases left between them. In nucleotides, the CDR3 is TGTGCCAGCTCACAGAAGACAGGCGATCAGCCCCAGCATTTT. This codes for CASSQKTGDQPQHF.

The CDR3 loop reads CASSPVGQNYGYTF. CDR3 sequence (DNA): TGTGCCAGCAGCCCCGTGGGACAGAACTATGGCTACACCTTC. This chain connects TRBV7-2 to TRBJ1-2; 7 bases fit TRBD1. Germline assignment: CDR1 SGHTA and CDR2 FQGNSA. The CDR3 runs 14 residues. The V gene end was trimmed by 5 bases and the J gene end by 2 bases; junction bases not matched to a gene: 5.

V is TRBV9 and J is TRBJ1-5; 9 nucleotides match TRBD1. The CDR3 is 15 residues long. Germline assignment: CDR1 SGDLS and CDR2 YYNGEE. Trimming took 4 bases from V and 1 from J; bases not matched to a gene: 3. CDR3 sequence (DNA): TGTGCCAGCAGCCTTACAGGGGGCAGCAATCAGCCCCAGCATTTT. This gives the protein CASSLTGGSNQPQHF.

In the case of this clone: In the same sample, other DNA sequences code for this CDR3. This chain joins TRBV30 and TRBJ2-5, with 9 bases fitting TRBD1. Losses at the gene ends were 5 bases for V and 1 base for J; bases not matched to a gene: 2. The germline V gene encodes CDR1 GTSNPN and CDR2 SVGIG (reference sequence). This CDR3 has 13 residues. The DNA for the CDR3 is TGTGCCTGGGGGGACAGGGCCCAAGAGACCCAGTACTTC. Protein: CAWGDRAQETQYF.

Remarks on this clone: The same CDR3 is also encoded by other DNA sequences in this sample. CDR3 sequence reads: CASSPRGQETQYF. For the CDR3, the DNA is TGTGCCAGCTCACCACGGGGCCAAGAGACCCAGTACTTC. The chain has TRBV18 and TRBJ2-5, with D hard to call. Per germline, CDR1 KGHSH and CDR2 LQKENI. Trimming shortened V by 1 base and J by 1 base, and 4 bases separated the two germline ends. The length of the CDR3 is 13 residues.

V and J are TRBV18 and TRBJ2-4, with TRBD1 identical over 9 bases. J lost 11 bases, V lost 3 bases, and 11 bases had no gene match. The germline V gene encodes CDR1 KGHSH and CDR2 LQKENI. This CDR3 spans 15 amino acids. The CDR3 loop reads CASSPPGQGRLVQYF. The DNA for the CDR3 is TGTGCCAGCTCACCCCCCGGACAGGGGCGTTTGGTTCAGTACTTC.

This CDR3 reads CACKTSGYYNEQFF. In nucleotides, the CDR3 is TGTGCCTGTAAGACTAGCGGATACTACAATGAGCAGTTCTTC. This chain uses TRBV2 with TRBJ2-1, with 9 bases identical to TRBD2. The length of the CDR3 is 14 residues. CDR1 and CDR2 from the germline V gene are SNHLY and FYNNEI. The V and J ends lost 11 bases and 3 bases, in that order; junction bases with no gene match: 8.

The CDR3 region has the DNA TGTGCCAGCAGTCCGACAGGGATCTTCCACGAGCAGTACTTC. Protein sequence: CASSPTGIFHEQYF. The chain combines TRBV27 with TRBJ2-7; TRBD1 matches 7 bases. The germline gives CDR1 MNHEY, CDR2 SMNVEV (reference sequence). The J segment lost 5 bases and the V segment lost 5 bases, leaving 9 bases of the junction unmatched. The length of the CDR3 is 14 residues.

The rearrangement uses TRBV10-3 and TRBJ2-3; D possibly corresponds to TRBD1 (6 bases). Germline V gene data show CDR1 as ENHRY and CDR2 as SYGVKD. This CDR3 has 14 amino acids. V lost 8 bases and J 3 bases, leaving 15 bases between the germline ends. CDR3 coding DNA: TGTGCCATCGTAGACGGACAGAGAACAGATACGCAGTATTTT. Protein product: CAIVDGQRTDTQYF.

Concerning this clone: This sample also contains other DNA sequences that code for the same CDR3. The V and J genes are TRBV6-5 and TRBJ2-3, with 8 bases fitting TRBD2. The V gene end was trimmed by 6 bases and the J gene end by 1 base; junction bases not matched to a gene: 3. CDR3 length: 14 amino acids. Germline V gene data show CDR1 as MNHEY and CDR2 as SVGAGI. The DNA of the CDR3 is TGTGCCAGCAGCTCACTAGCGGGCACAGATACGCAGTATTTT. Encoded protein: CASSSLAGTDTQYF.

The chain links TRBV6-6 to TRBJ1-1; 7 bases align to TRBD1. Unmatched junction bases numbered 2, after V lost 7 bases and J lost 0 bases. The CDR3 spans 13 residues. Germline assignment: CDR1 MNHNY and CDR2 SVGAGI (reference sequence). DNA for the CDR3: TGTGCCAGCACGACAGGGTTGAACACTGAAGCTTTCTTT. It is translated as CASTTGLNTEAFF.

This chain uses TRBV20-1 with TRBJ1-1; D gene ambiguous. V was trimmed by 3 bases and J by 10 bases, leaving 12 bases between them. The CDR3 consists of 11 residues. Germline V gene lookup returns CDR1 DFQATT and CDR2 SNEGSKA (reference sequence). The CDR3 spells CSARQSGGAFF. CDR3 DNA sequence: TGCAGTGCTAGGCAGTCCGGAGGAGCTTTCTTT.

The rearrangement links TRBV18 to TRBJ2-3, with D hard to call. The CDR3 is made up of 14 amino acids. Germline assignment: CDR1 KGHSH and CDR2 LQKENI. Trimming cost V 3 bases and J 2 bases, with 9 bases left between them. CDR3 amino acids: CASSPLADTDTQYF. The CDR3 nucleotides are TGTGCCAGCTCACCGCTGGCGGACACAGATACGCAGTATTTT.

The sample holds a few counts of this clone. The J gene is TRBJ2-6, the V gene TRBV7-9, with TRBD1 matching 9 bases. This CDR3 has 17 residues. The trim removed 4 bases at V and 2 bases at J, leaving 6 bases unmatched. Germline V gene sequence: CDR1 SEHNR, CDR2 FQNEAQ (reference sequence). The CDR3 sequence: CASSSPGQGPGANVLTF. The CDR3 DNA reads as TGTGCCAGCAGCTCCCCGGGACAGGGACCTGGGGCCAACGTCCTGACTTTC.

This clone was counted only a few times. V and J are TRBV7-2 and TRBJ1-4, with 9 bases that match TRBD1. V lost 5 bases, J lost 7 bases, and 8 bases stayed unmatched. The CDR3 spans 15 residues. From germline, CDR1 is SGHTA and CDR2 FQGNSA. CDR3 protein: CASSGRSGQGEKLFF. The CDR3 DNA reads TGTGCCAGCAGCGGGAGGTCGGGACAGGGTGAAAAACTGTTTTTT.